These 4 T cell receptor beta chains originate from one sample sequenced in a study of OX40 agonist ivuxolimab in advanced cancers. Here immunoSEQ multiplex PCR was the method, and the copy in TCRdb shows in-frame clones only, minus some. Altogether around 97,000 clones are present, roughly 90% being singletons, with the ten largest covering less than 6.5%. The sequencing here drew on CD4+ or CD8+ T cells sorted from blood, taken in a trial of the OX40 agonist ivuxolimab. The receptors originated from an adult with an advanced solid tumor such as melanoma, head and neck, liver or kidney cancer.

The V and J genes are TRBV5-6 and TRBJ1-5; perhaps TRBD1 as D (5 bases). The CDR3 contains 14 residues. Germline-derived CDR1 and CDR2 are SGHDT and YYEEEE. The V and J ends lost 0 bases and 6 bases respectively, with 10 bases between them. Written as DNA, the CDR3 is TGTGCCAGCAGCTTGGCGGGGGGGATTCAGCCCCAGCATTTT. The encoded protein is CASSLAGGIQPQHF.

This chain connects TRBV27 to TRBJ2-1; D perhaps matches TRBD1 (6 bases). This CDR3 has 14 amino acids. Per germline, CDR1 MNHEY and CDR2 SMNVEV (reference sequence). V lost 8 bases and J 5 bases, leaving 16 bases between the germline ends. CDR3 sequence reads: CASSPGHLNNEQFF. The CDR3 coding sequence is TGTGCCAGCTCCCCGGGACACCTTAACAATGAGCAGTTCTTC.

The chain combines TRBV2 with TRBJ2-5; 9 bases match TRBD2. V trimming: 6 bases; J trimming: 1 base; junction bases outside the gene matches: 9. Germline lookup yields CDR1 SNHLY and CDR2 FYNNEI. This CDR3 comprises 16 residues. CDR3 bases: TGTGCCAGCAGGCCCAATAGCGGGGGCCTCCAAGAGACCCAGTACTTC. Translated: CASRPNSGGLQETQYF.

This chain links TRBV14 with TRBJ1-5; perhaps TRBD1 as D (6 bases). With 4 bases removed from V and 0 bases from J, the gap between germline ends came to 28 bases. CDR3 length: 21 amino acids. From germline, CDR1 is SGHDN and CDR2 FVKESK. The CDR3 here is CASSPPRGAELRAYSNQPQHF. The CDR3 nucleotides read TGTGCCAGCAGCCCCCCTAGGGGGGCCGAACTTAGGGCCTATAGCAATCAGCCCCAGCATTTT.